This TCR beta chain was sequenced during a study of early T cells in non-severe SARS-CoV-2 infection. Germline V lookup: CDR1 LGHNA, CDR2 YNFKEQ. Trimming cost V 0 bases and J 11 bases, with 14 bases left between them. The CDR3 is 14 residues long. TCRdb ran MiXCR on the 5' RACE reads and lists one entry per CDR3 protein. The sample consists of tens of thousands of distinct CDR3 sequences, around 13% of them appearing once. This clonotype was recorded at least ten times. Sequencing input: whole blood. The clonotype originates from an adult who was a healthcare worker with PCR-confirmed SARS-CoV-2 infection or an uninfected control (not recorded which). The chain has TRBV4-2 and TRBJ2-1; D remains ambiguous. CDR3 residues: CASSQDLFSPKQFF. CDR3 DNA: TGTGCCAGCAGCCAAGATCTGTTCTCCCCAAAGCAGTTCTTC.